This entry is about one TCR beta chain. Its binding antigen is unknown. Within one base of it there is no much larger clone, and no base qualities were kept. This specimen's time point label, per the study, means: week 11, during vaccination. Every vaccine dose consisted of 300 ug of a 20-mer mutant IDH1 peptide in Montanide, administered subcutaneously together with topical imiquimod. All donors had newly diagnosed IDH1-mutant astrocytomas of WHO grade 3 or 4 that showed loss of nuclear ATRX. The samples were drawn from NOA16, a multicentre, single-arm, open-label phase I trial in Germany that tested a mutant IDH1 peptide vaccine in humans for the first time. Genomic DNA for TCRB sequencing was extracted from EDTA blood using the DNeasy Blood and Tissue Kit. The entry originates in a study of a mutant IDH1 vaccine in newly diagnosed glioma (dated by TCRdb to the early 2020s). General notes on the study: Eight vaccinations were administered to patients in weeks 1, 3, 5, 7, 11, 15, 19 and 23, corresponding to visits V03 through V10. Peripheral blood samples were drawn at six visits, namely V03 (baseline), V05, V07, V10, V12 and V13. Prior to enrollment, patients had been given standard therapy consisting of radiotherapy alone, temozolomide alone, or radiochemotherapy with temozolomide, with the combination given to most patients. Of the 25 to 35 treated patients, 62.5% were male and about 40% were female, and a mean age of roughly 40 years was recorded. Vaccination began 4-6 weeks after radiotherapy alone, or alongside temozolomide cycles in the chemotherapy-containing groups. Longitudinal TCRB deep sequencing was performed for about two dozen treated patients wherever samples were available for exploratory analyses. Beyond this particular receptor, the publication reports: Vaccine-induced immune responses across multiple MHC alleles were detected in approximately 93% of patients. No apparent relationship was observed between pseudoprogression and alterations in the top peripheral T cell clonotypes detected by TCRB sequencing. According to the authors, sample limitations meant that analyses of patient blood samples could not be reproduced. PBMC samples for TCRB deep sequencing were selected based on availability.

CDR1 and CDR2 are drawn from the germline V gene: SGHDT, YYEEEE. V lost 4 bases and J lost 5 bases; the stretch between them is 19 bases long. The CDR3, from cysteine to phenylalanine, totals 15 residues. The kept DNA is CDR3 alone, 45 bases in frame from the first base. Library preparation used the immunoSEQ multiplex PCR assay. Following the manufacturer's protocol, the hsTCRB Kit was used to amplify rearranged TCR beta chain sequences. Sequencing of TCRB libraries was carried out on an Illumina MiSeq. On the study's bioinformatics: The proprietary platform of the kit vendor was used for demultiplexing, trimming and gene mapping. Sourced from immuneACCESS, this table was stored by TCRdb with only in-frame sequences that have V and J called. A share of the clones is absent; for the studies checked, an unresolved V gene accounts for under half, and the remainder has no known explanation. That table is the source of V, J and clone size, and D and trimming were worked out from the DNA. The sample has some 130,000 clones on record, just under 80% of them singletons. The ten top clones hold under 7% of the sample.

Here the sequenced sample was PBMCs, taken from a glioma patient whose treatment included an IDH1 peptide vaccine. The V and J genes are TRBV5-6 and TRBJ2-7; the D match is possibly TRBD1 or TRBD2, with 7 bases aligned in each. The TCR was taken from a man aged 40-49 years with glioma. At the DNA level, the sequence is TGTGCCAGCAGCCCGGGTCCAGCGGGACAGAACGAGCAGTACTTC. This translates into CASSPGPAGQNEQYF.